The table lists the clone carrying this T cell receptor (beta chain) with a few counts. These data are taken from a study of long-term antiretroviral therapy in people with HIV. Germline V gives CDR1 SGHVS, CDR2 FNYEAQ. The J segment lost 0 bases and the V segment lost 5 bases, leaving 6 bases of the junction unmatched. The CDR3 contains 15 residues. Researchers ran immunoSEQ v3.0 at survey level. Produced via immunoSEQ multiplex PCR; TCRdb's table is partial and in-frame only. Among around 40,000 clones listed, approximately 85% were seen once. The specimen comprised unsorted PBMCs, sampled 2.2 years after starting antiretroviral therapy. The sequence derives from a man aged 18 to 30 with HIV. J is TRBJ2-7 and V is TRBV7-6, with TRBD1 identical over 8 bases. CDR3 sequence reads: CASSPQTGASYEQYF. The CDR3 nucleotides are TGTGCCAGCAGCCCCCAGACAGGGGCCTCCTACGAGCAGTACTTC.